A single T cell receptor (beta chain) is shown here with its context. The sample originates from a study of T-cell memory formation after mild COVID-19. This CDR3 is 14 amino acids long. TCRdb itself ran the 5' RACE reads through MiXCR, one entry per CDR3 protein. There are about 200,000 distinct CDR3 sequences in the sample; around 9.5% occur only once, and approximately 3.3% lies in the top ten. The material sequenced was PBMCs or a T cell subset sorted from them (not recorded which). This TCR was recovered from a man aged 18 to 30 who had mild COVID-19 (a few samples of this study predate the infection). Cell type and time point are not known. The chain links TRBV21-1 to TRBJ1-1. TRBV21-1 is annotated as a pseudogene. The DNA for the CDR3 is TGTGCCAGCAGCAAAATCGCGGGACTAAATGAAGCTTTCTTT. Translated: CASSKIAGLNEAFF.